This T cell receptor (beta chain) emerged from a study of neurological immune-mediated disorders. This clonotype was seen at least ten times. The cDNA was produced through 5'RACE with 10-nucleotide random UMIs. Over 170 million TCR-beta sequences from 15-18 subjects were obtained in each sequencing run. MiXCR, applied by TCRdb to the 5' RACE reads, yields one record per CDR3 protein. The repertoire holds approximately 28,000 distinct CDR3 sequences, with 10% to 15% as singletons. CDR1 is SGHNT and CDR2 is YYREEE in the germline V gene (reference sequence). V was clipped by 0 bases and J by 1 base, with 12 bases between them. The CDR3 spans 16 residues. Stated time point: technical triplicate 2. Libraries from sorted cells each used fewer than 1.1 million CD4+ or CD8+ T cells.

The sample was CD4+ T cells from blood. V gene TRBV5-4 combines with J gene TRBJ2-3; either TRBD1 or TRBD2 may supply D (6 bases each). The receptor's source is a female donor with HTLV-1-associated myelopathy (HAM/TSP). DNA for the CDR3: TGTGCCAGCAGCTTGGGGCACGGGGGCGGCACAGATACGCAGTATTTT. This encodes CASSLGHGGGTDTQYF. The variable domain in full, with the rest retrieved from reference TRBV5-4 and TRBJ2-3, is ETGVTQSPTHLIKTRGQQVTLRCSSQSGHNTVSWYQQALGQGPQFIFQYYREEENGRGNFPPRFSGLQFPNYSSELNVNALELDDSALYLCASSLGHGGGTDTQYFGPGTRLTVL.